This T cell receptor beta chain was retrieved from a study of T cells after yellow fever vaccination. This clonotype came up many times. Each CDR3 protein is one row after TCRdb ran MiXCR on the 5' RACE reads. The data show about 260,000 distinct CDR3 sequences, with roughly 4% seen just once and around 19% held by the top ten. The TCR was taken from a man between 18 and 35 years old who received the YFV17D yellow fever vaccine. The source material was PBMCs, sampled 15 days after the yellow fever booster vaccination.

Here the CDR3 reads CSVSRGPPRNEQFF. The CDR3 coding sequence is TGCAGCGTCTCCAGGGGGCCCCCTCGGAATGAGCAGTTCTTC. The rearrangement uses TRBV29-1 and TRBJ2-1; 8 positions agree with TRBD1. Germline V lookup: CDR1 SQVTM, CDR2 ANQGSEA. The V and J ends lost 6 bases and 7 bases, in that order; junction bases with no gene match: 11. CDR3 size: 14 residues.